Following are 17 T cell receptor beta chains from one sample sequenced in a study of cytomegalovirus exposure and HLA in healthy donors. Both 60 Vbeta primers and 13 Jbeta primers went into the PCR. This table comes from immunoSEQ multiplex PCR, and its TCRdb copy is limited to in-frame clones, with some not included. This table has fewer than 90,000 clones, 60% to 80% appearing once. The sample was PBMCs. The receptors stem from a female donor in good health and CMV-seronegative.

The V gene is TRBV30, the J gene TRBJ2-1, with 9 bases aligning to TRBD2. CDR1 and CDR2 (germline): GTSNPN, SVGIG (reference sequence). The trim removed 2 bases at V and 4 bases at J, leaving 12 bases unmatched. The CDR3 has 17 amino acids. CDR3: CAWSKSGGTNLYNEQFF. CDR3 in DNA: TGTGCCTGGAGTAAAAGCGGGGGGACAAATCTATACAATGAGCAGTTCTTC.

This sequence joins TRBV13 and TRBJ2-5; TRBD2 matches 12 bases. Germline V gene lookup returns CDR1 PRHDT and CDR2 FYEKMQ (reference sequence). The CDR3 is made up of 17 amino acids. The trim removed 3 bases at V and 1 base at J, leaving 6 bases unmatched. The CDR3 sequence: CASSFPGLAGSQETQYF. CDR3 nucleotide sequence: TGTGCCAGCAGCTTTCCGGGACTAGCGGGCTCCCAAGAGACCCAGTACTTC.

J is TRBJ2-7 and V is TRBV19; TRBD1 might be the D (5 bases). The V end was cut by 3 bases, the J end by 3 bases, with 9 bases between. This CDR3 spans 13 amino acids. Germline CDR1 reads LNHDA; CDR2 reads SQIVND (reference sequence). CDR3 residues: CASSIRGHYEQYF. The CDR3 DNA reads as TGTGCCAGTAGTATTCGCGGACACTACGAGCAGTACTTC.

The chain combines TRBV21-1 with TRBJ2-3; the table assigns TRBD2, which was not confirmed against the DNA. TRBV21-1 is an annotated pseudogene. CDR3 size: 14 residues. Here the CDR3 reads CASRGLPYTDTQYF. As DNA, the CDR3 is TGTGCCAGCAGGGGACTACCCTACACAGATACGCAGTATTTT.

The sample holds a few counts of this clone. CDR3 in amino acids: CARTTCDRGCITEAFF. CDR3 nucleotide sequence: TGTGCCAGAACTACCTGCGACAGGGGTTGTATCACTGAAGCTTTCTTT. The rearrangement links TRBV19 to TRBJ1-1; TRBD1 matches 8 bases. Looked up from germline, CDR1 is LNHDA and CDR2 is SQIVND (reference sequence). This CDR3 region has 16 residues. With V trimmed by 9 bases and J by 4 bases, 16 bases remained unmatched.

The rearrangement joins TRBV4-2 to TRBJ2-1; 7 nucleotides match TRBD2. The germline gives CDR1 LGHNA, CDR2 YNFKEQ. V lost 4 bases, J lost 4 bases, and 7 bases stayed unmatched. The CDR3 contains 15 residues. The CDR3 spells CASSRASGQYNEQFF. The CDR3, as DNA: TGTGCCAGCAGCCGGGCTAGCGGTCAGTACAATGAGCAGTTCTTC.

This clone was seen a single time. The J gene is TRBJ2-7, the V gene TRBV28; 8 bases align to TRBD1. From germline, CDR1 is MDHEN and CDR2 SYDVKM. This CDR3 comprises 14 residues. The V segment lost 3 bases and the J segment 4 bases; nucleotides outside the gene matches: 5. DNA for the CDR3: TGTGCCAGCAGTTTCAACAGGGGGATTTACGAGCAGTACTTC. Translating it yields CASSFNRGIYEQYF.

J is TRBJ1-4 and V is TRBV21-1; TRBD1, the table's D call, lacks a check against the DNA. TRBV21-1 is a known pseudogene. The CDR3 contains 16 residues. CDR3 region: CASRRTGIPTNEKLFF. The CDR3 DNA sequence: TGTGCCAGCAGAAGGACAGGGATTCCAACTAATGAAAAACTGTTTTTT.

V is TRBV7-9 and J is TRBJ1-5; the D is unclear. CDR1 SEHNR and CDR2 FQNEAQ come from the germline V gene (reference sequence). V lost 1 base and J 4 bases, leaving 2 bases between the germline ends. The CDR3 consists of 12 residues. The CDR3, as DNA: TGTGCCAGCAGCTTAGTAAATCAGCCCCAGCATTTT. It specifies CASSLVNQPQHF.

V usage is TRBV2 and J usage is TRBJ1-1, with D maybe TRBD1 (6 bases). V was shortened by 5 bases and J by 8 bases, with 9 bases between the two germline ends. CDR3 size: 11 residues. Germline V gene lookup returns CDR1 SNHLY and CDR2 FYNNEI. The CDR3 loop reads CASSRTVEAFF. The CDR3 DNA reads TGTGCCAGCAGTCGGACAGTAGAAGCTTTCTTT.

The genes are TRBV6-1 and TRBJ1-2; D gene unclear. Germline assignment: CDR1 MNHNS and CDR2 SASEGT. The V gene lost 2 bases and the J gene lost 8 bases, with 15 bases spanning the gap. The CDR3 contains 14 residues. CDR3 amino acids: CASSEFEGGSGYTF. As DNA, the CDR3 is TGTGCCAGCAGTGAATTCGAGGGTGGATCGGGCTACACCTTC.

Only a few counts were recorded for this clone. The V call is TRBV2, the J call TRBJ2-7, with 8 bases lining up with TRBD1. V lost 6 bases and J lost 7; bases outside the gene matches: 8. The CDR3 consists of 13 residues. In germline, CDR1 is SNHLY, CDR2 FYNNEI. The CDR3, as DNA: TGTGCCAGCAGCGGACAGGGTATAGGAGAGCAGTACTTC. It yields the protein CASSGQGIGEQYF.

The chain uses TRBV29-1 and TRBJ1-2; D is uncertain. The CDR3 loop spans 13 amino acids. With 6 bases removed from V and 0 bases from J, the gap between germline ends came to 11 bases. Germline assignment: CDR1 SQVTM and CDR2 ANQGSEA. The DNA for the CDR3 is TGCAGCGTAAACTCGGGGACTAACTATGGCTACACCTTC. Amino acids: CSVNSGTNYGYTF.

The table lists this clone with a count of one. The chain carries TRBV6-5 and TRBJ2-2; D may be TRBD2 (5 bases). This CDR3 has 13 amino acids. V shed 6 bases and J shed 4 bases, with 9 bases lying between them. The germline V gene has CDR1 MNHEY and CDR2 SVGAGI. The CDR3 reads CASRLGLTGELFF. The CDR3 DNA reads TGTGCCAGCAGACTAGGACTCACCGGGGAGCTGTTTTTT.

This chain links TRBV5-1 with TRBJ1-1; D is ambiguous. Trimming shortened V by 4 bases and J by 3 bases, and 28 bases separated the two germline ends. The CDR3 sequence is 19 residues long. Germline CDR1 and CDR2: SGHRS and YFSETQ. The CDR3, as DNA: TGCGCCAGCAGCCCTGGAGGGCCACCTCAAATAACGGGCGACACTGAAGCTTTCTTT. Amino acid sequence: CASSPGGPPQITGDTEAFF.

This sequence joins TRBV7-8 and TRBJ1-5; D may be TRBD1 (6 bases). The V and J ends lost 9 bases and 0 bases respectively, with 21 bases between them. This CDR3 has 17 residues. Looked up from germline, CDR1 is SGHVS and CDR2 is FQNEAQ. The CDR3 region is CARPRDTLSDSNQPQHF. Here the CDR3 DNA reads TGTGCCAGGCCACGGGACACACTATCGGATAGCAATCAGCCCCAGCATTTT.

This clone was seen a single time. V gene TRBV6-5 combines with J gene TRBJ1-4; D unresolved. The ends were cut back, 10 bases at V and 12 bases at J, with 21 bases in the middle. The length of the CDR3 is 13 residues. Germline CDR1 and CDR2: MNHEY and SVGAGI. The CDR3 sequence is CATRGPRRFELFF. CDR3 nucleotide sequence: TGTGCCACCCGCGGGCCGCGGAGGTTCGAACTGTTTTTT.